These 6 T cell receptor beta chains were all obtained from the same sample, sequenced in a study of OX40 agonist ivuxolimab in advanced cancers. Only in-frame clones appear in the TCRdb table, and some are missing; sequencing was by immunoSEQ multiplex PCR. The table shows roughly 77,000 clones, with 92% occurring only once. Specimen: CD4+ or CD8+ T cells sorted from blood, collected in a trial of the OX40 agonist ivuxolimab. The receptors shown here come from an adult with an advanced solid tumor such as melanoma, head and neck, liver or kidney cancer.

V and J are TRBV5-8 and TRBJ1-2, with a weak D call TRBD1 (5 bases). The V gene lost 4 bases and the J gene lost 7 bases, with 17 bases spanning the gap. From germline, CDR1 is SGHTS and CDR2 YDEGEE. This CDR3 is 14 amino acids long. The CDR3 region is CASSIRDRLFGYTF. CDR3 nucleotides: TGTGCCAGCAGCATCCGGGACCGGCTATTTGGCTACACCTTC.

This clone came up once. The chain joins TRBV7-9 to TRBJ2-7; 11 nucleotides align to TRBD2. The length of the CDR3 is 14 residues. CDR1 and CDR2 (germline): SEHNR, FQNEAQ (reference sequence). With V trimmed by 1 base and J by 9 bases, 5 bases remained unmatched. The CDR3 sequence: CASSLELAGVGQYF. Here the CDR3 DNA reads TGTGCCAGCAGCTTAGAACTAGCGGGAGTGGGGCAGTACTTC. The full variable domain, in which reference TRBV7-9 and TRBJ2-7 provide the parts outside the CDR3, is DTGVSQNPRHKITKRGQNVTFRCDPISEHNRLYWYRQTLGQGPEFLTYFQNEAQLEKSRLLSDRFSAERPKGSFSTLEIQRTEQGDSAMYLCASSLELAGVGQYFGPGTRLTVT.

This rearrangement joins TRBV7-2 to TRBJ1-2, with D unresolved. V was shortened by 4 bases and J by 2 bases, with 20 bases between the two germline ends. In germline, CDR1 is SGHTA, CDR2 FQGNSA. CDR3 size: 17 residues. The CDR3 sequence: CASSSPEGGLRNYGYTF. CDR3 bases: TGTGCCAGCAGCTCACCGGAGGGAGGGTTACGGAACTATGGCTACACCTTC.

The genes are TRBV30 and TRBJ2-7; maybe TRBD2 (5 bases). V lost 5 bases to trimming and J lost 3 bases, with 14 bases between them. The germline CDR1 and CDR2 sequences are GTSNPN and SVGIG (reference sequence). This CDR3 has 13 amino acids. In nucleotides, the CDR3 is TGTGCCTGGCAGAATCTAGCAGGCTACGAGCAGTACTTC. Amino acid sequence: CAWQNLAGYEQYF.

V usage is TRBV4-3 and J usage is TRBJ1-1, with D possibly matching TRBD1 (6 bases). The CDR3 is 14 residues long. The ends were cut back, 4 bases at V and 11 bases at J, with 20 bases in the middle. Looked up from germline, CDR1 is LGHNA and CDR2 is YSLEER. The CDR3 protein is CASSPETGWQRAFF. Here the CDR3 DNA reads TGCGCCAGCAGCCCAGAAACAGGGTGGCAACGTGCTTTCTTT.

The genes are TRBV9 and TRBJ2-2; 11 nucleotides align to TRBD2. CDR1 and CDR2 from the germline V gene are SGDLS and YYNGEE. CDR3 size: 17 residues. J lost 2 bases, V lost 0 bases, and 3 bases had no gene match. The CDR3 DNA is TGTGCCAGCAGCGTAGGACTAGCGGGAATTAACACCGGGGAGCTGTTTTTT. Translation: CASSVGLAGINTGELFF.